This TCR beta chain was sequenced for a study of control samples from healthy donors and cancer patients. The data were produced by immunoSEQ multiplex PCR, yet TCRdb's version contains in-frame clones alone and is incomplete. In the table there are roughly 120,000 clones, roughly 94% of which are singletons. This CDR3 is 19 amino acids long. Germline CDR1 and CDR2: MGHRA and YSYEKL. Trimming shortened V by 3 bases and J by 0 bases, and 20 bases separated the two germline ends. The sequencing input was blood. The sequence was collected from a man younger than 40 in good health. V usage is TRBV4-1 and J usage is TRBJ1-4; weak D call: TRBD1 (6 bases). The CDR3 sequence is CASSQRTAPWVATNEKLFF. The CDR3 bases are TGCGCCAGCAGCCAGCGGACAGCCCCTTGGGTAGCAACTAATGAAAAACTGTTTTTT.